Reported below is one T cell receptor beta chain. The CDR3 is 13 amino acids. Per the germline V gene, CDR1 is SGHRS and CDR2 is YFSETQ. V shed 5 bases and J shed 3 bases, with 8 bases lying between them. Clones were sequenced by immunoSEQ multiplex PCR, and TCRdb holds only the in-frame ones, with some missing. The sample lists roughly 100,000 clones; more than 75% were seen once. The data stem from a study of glioma-infiltrating T cells after dendritic cell vaccination. This receptor was taken from a human donor with glioblastoma. This sample comprised blood, obtained before dendritic cell vaccination. The J gene is TRBJ2-2, the V gene TRBV5-1; a weak D match, TRBD1 (6 bases). CDR3 sequence reads: CASSWTDTGELFF. In DNA form, the CDR3 reads TGCGCCAGCAGTTGGACAGACACCGGGGAGCTGTTTTTT.